This T cell receptor (beta chain) emerged from a study of PD-1 blockade in classical Hodgkin lymphoma. Across the whole study: Intravenous infusions of nivolumab 3 mg/kg reached patients every 2 weeks. Regarding the study as a whole: Relapsed/refractory patients reportedly had lower baseline diversity than newly diagnosed patients.

Comment on this clone: Antigen: not known.

Time point noted: cycle 4 day 1 (C4D1), after five to seven weeks of nivolumab. All trial patients relapsed after autologous stem cell transplantation. Sequencing was performed with immunoSEQ multiplex PCR; in TCRdb, only in-frame clones are kept and a portion is missing. The sample shows 9,000 or so clones, 87% of them seen only once. This CDR3 spans 15 amino acids. Germline lookup yields CDR1 MNHEY and CDR2 SVGAGI. The V and J ends lost 0 bases and 1 base, in that order; junction bases with no gene match: 3. The receptor was isolated from a human donor with classical Hodgkin lymphoma. V gene TRBV6-5 combines with J gene TRBJ2-7; 7 nucleotides agree with TRBD1. The sequencing here drew on peripheral blood mononuclear cells (PBMCs), taken before the fourth cycle of nivolumab. In DNA form, the CDR3 reads TGTGCCAGCAGTTACTCGAAGGGACAGTCCTACGAGCAGTACTTC. Protein sequence: CASSYSKGQSYEQYF.